This is a list of T cell receptor beta chains from one sample in a study of cytomegalovirus exposure and HLA in healthy donors. TCRdb's copy holds only in-frame clones and misses some; the assay was immunoSEQ multiplex PCR. The repertoire shows 35,000 to 45,000 clones; the top ten hold approximately 2.9%. Sequenced input: PBMCs. These receptors came from a woman in her twenties or thirties in good health and CMV-seropositive. Each CDR3 is given with its conserved first and last residue. A D gene is named only where the DNA matches it firmly.

TRBV7-9,TRBD1,TRBJ1-1,CASSWDSMNTEAFF,TGTGCCAGCAGCTGGGACAGCATGAACACTGAAGCTTTCTTT
TRBV6-1,TRBD1,TRBJ2-7,CASSRQGVAYEQYF,TGTGCCAGCAGCAGACAGGGTGTCGCCTACGAGCAGTACTTC
TRBV6-5,NA,TRBJ1-5,CASKGGLAQPQHF,TGTGCCAGCAAGGGGGGGTTGGCTCAGCCCCAGCATTTT
TRBV4-1,NA,TRBJ1-1,CASSRGNTEAFF,TGCGCCAGCAGCCGAGGGAACACTGAAGCTTTCTTT
TRBV11-1,NA,TRBJ1-2,CASSNRDTSYGYTF,TGTGCCAGCAGCAACCGGGACACCAGCTATGGCTACACCTTC
TRBV6-6,TRBD1,TRBJ1-2,CASSRSQGDYGYTF,TGTGCCAGCAGTAGGTCACAGGGGGACTATGGCTACACCTTC
TRBV7-2,NA,TRBJ2-3,CASSWVGRETSTDTQYF,TGTGCCAGCAGCTGGGTTGGGCGGGAAACTAGCACAGATACGCAGTATTTT
TRBV4-1,NA,TRBJ1-2,CASSQDPQPSNYGYTF,TGCGCCAGCAGCCAAGATCCACAGCCGTCTAACTATGGCTACACCTTC
TRBV6-5,TRBD2,TRBJ2-5,CASTRTSGGAETQYF,TGTGCCAGCACCAGGACTAGCGGGGGGGCGGAGACCCAGTACTTC
TRBV11-3,NA,TRBJ1-1,CASSVGQAINEAFF,TGTGCCAGCAGCGTGGGCCAGGCAATTAATGAAGCTTTCTTT
TRBV5-1,TRBD1,TRBJ1-2,CASSLGQGDGYTF,TGCGCCAGCAGCTTGGGACAGGGGGATGGCTACACCTTC
TRBV7-6,TRBD1,TRBJ2-1,CASSTGTGLSNEQFF,TGTGCCAGCAGCACCGGGACAGGGCTTTCCAATGAGCAGTTCTTC
TRBV7-2,NA,TRBJ1-1,CASSLGLPTEAFF,TGTGCCAGCAGCTTAGGCCTACCCACTGAAGCTTTCTTT
TRBV19,TRBD1,TRBJ1-5,CASSIQGAATTQPQHF,TGTGCCAGTAGCATACAGGGGGCTGCGACGACCCAGCCCCAGCATTTT
TRBV4-1,NA,TRBJ1-5,CASSPVGGSNQPQHF,TGCGCCAGCAGCCCAGTAGGGGGTTCGAATCAGCCCCAGCATTTT
TRBV19,TRBD1,TRBJ1-2,CASSISGTGISYGYTF,TGTGCCAGTAGTATTAGTGGGACAGGTATTTCCTATGGCTACACCTTC
TRBV5-4,TRBD1,TRBJ1-1,CASSLRTGRATEAFF,TGTGCCAGCAGCCTGCGGACAGGACGGGCCACTGAAGCTTTCTTT
TRBV28,NA,TRBJ1-5,CASSPQGTYQPQHF,TGTGCCAGCAGTCCCCAGGGGACCTATCAGCCCCAGCATTTT
TRBV27,NA,TRBJ2-1,CASSSAGAGHNEQFF,TGTGCCAGCAGTTCCGCGGGGGCCGGCCACAATGAGCAGTTCTTC
TRBV29-1,NA,TRBJ2-7,CRGPSKTGRKEQYF,TGCAGGGGCCCCTCTAAAACAGGGCGGAAGGAGCAGTACTTC